The T cell receptor beta chain under discussion was sequenced for a study of cytomegalovirus exposure and HLA in healthy donors. Broader study findings: The investigators catalogued 150 or so TCR beta chains as cytomegalovirus-associated. Sequencing likely caused a cluster of highly shared sequence variants. The authors later found TCR association rates varying by HLA locus, with DRB1 most and HLA-C fewest.

The PCR ran on 60 Vbeta and 13 Jbeta primers. TCRdb's table, derived via immunoSEQ multiplex PCR, lists solely in-frame clones and lacks some. This sample contains more than 40,000 clones. A word on this clone: Its antigen is not identified.

The germline CDR1 and CDR2 sequences are GTSNPN and SVGIG (reference sequence). Deletions cut 4 bases from V and 2 bases from J, with 11 bases between. The CDR3 sequence is 13 residues long. The V and J genes are TRBV30 and TRBJ2-5; D may be TRBD1 (5 bases). This TCR derives from a male donor in good health and CMV-seronegative. Sample: PBMCs. CDR3 loop: CAWINRPQETQYF. The CDR3 coding sequence is TGTGCCTGGATAAACAGGCCTCAAGAGACCCAGTACTTC.